Below are 8 T cell receptor beta chains sequenced from a single sample in a study of blood T cell repertoires in COVID-19. Sequencing used immunoSEQ multiplex PCR; TCRdb keeps in-frame clones, though not all of them. Here the sample spans around 200,000 clones, about three quarters being singletons. The sample comprised peripheral blood. The receptors stem from an older woman with acute or convalescent COVID-19.

The rearrangement uses TRBV28 and TRBJ1-1; 9 nucleotides match TRBD1. This CDR3 is 15 amino acids long. Trimming took 5 bases from V and 5 from J; bases not matched to a gene: 9. From germline, CDR1 is MDHEN and CDR2 SYDVKM. CDR3 nucleotides: TGTGCCAGCAGTCAACCGGGACAGGGTGTGACTGAAGCTTTCTTT. It encodes CASSQPGQGVTEAFF.

The gene calls are TRBV7-2 and TRBJ1-1; the match to TRBD1 covers 8 bases. Germline V gene lookup returns CDR1 SGHTA and CDR2 FQGNSA. V was pared by 2 bases and J by 3 bases, with 2 bases of the junction left unmatched. The CDR3 contains 14 residues. CDR3 bases: TGTGCCAGCAGCTTACAGGGGGCGGACACTGAAGCTTTCTTT. Protein sequence: CASSLQGADTEAFF.

V usage is TRBV27 and J usage is TRBJ1-6, with 11 bases lining up with TRBD1. The germline CDR1 and CDR2 sequences are MNHEY and SMNVEV (reference sequence). Trimming took 4 bases from V and 7 from J; bases not matched to a gene: 3. This CDR3 comprises 15 residues. This CDR3 is CASSWTGGWNSPLHF. CDR3 in DNA: TGTGCCAGCAGTTGGACAGGGGGCTGGAATTCACCCCTCCACTTT.

V gene TRBV2 combines with J gene TRBJ2-5; D remains ambiguous. Trimming took 8 bases from V and 0 from J, leaving 13 bases between them. The V gene's germline CDR1 is SNHLY and CDR2 FYNNEI. The CDR3 spans 14 residues. The CDR3 spells CASVEAMYQETQYF. CDR3 DNA: TGTGCCAGCGTCGAGGCTATGTACCAAGAGACCCAGTACTTC.

This chain uses TRBV28 with TRBJ1-5, with 8 bases matching TRBD1. V was pared by 6 bases and J by 6 bases, with 10 bases of the junction left unmatched. Germline V gives CDR1 MDHEN, CDR2 SYDVKM. The CDR3 length is 15 residues. The CDR3 loop reads CASSHPGQGFQPQHF. In nucleotides, the CDR3 is TGTGCCAGCAGCCACCCAGGACAGGGATTTCAGCCCCAGCATTTT.

This chain connects TRBV6-2 or TRBV6-3 to TRBJ2-2, with TRBD1 identical over 8 bases. The CDR3 has 12 residues. Germline CDR1 reads MNHEY; CDR2 reads SVGEGT. Trimming took 3 bases from V and 12 from J; bases not matched to a gene: 3. In nucleotides, the CDR3 is TGTGCCAGCAGTTATGGACAGGGAAAGCTGTTTTTT. Translation gives CASSYGQGKLFF.

This chain links TRBV2 with TRBJ2-1; 8 bases agree with TRBD2. The CDR3 is 13 amino acids. Germline-derived CDR1 and CDR2 are SNHLY and FYNNEI. J gave up 8 bases and V 7 bases, and 7 bases lay outside the gene matches. CDR3 sequence: CASTNSGRYEQFF. The CDR3 coding sequence is TGTGCCAGCACAAACAGCGGGAGATATGAGCAGTTCTTC.

The V call is TRBV9, the J call TRBJ2-3; 10 bases line up with TRBD2. Germline trimming cut 0 bases from V and 6 bases from J; bases unmatched to any gene: 4. CDR1 is SGDLS, CDR2 YYNGEE, per germline. This CDR3 region has 15 residues. Written as DNA, the CDR3 is TGTGCCAGCAGCGTAGGGGGTAGCGGGAGGGATACGCAGTATTTT. As protein: CASSVGGSGRDTQYF.